This T cell receptor (beta chain) was sequenced during a study of identical twins. TCRdb ran MiXCR on the 5' RACE reads and lists one entry per CDR3 protein. The table lists roughly 540,000 distinct CDR3 sequences, around 20% of them singletons, with about 0.91% in the top ten. CDR3 length equals 14 residues. Germline V gives CDR1 MNHEY, CDR2 SVGAGI. With 2 bases removed from V and 9 bases from J, the gap between germline ends came to 14 bases. This clonotype has a handful of counts. The sample was also reused in another study, on T cells expressing NK-cell markers.

The clonotype was recovered from a woman younger than 30 in good health. The rearrangement uses TRBV6-5 and TRBJ2-1, with D unresolved. Sequences were obtained from CD4+ T cells sorted from blood. The CDR3 bases are TGTGCCAGCAGTTACGGTATTTTAAGAAGTGAGCAGTTCTTC. It translates to CASSYGILRSEQFF.